Following are 19 T cell receptor beta chains from one sample sequenced in a study of tumor-infiltrating lymphocytes in localized non-small cell lung cancer. Assay used: immunoSEQ multiplex PCR; TCRdb lists only in-frame clones, some missing. Of several thousand clones listed, less than 85% are singletons. Sequencing input: lung tumor tissue. The receptors here all came from a human donor with non-small cell lung cancer.

The CDR3 reads CASSWTGTSGTYEQYF. The CDR3 region has the DNA TGCGCCAGCAGCTGGACCGGGACTAGCGGGACCTACGAGCAGTACTTC. V is TRBV5-1 and J is TRBJ2-7, with TRBD2 matching 13 bases. The CDR3 spans 16 residues. V dropped 3 bases and J dropped 2; count of bases not matched to a gene: 5. The germline gives CDR1 SGHRS, CDR2 YFSETQ.

The rearrangement links TRBV27 to TRBJ2-7, with a possible D match to TRBD1 (6 bases). This CDR3 is built from 15 residues. Trimming stripped 4 bases from V and 2 bases from J, with 15 bases between. CDR1 and CDR2 from the germline V gene are MNHEY and SMNVEV (reference sequence). CDR3 bases: TGTGCCAGCAGTTCGGGACACCTCAGCACCTACGAGCAGTACTTC. Translation: CASSSGHLSTYEQYF.

Relative to its sample, this clone is medium-sized. The chain recombines TRBV10-3 with TRBJ2-7; either TRBD1 or TRBD2 may supply D (5 bases each). Germline V gene lookup returns CDR1 ENHRY and CDR2 SYGVKD. Trimming stripped 2 bases from V and 0 bases from J, with 8 bases between. The CDR3 consists of 14 residues. In DNA form, the CDR3 reads TGTGCCATCAGTGAGGGGACCTCCTCCTACGAGCAGTACTTC. Encoded protein: CAISEGTSSYEQYF.

This clone was counted only a few times. The rearrangement links TRBV30 to TRBJ2-5; D ambiguous. Between the trimmed V and J ends, which lost 2 bases and 5 bases, there was a span of 6 bases. This CDR3 is built from 11 residues. Germline assignment: CDR1 GTSNPN and CDR2 SVGIG (reference sequence). The CDR3: CAWSLQETQYF. The CDR3 DNA is TGTGCCTGGAGTTTGCAGGAGACCCAGTACTTC.

This clone was counted only a few times. The V and J genes are TRBV6-5 and TRBJ1-2; TRBD1 aligns across 9 bases. The V segment lost 4 bases and the J segment 7 bases; nucleotides outside the gene matches: 13. Germline-derived CDR1 and CDR2 are MNHEY and SVGAGI. The CDR3 has 16 amino acids. CDR3 region: CASSLNPGQGVRGYTF. In DNA, the CDR3 is TGTGCCAGCAGTTTAAATCCGGGACAGGGTGTTCGTGGCTACACCTTC.

The sample holds a few counts of this clone. The chain recombines TRBV6-4 with TRBJ1-5; D call uncertain. Germline V lookup: CDR1 MRHNA, CDR2 SNTAGT. V lost 6 bases to trimming and J lost 5 bases, with 5 bases between them. CDR3 length: 11 amino acids. The DNA of the CDR3 is TGTGCCAGCAGATCATATCAGCCCCAGCATTTT. Residues: CASRSYQPQHF.

V is TRBV2 and J is TRBJ2-5; D may match TRBD1 or TRBD2 (5 bases each). In germline, CDR1 is SNHLY, CDR2 FYNNEI. The CDR3 is 15 residues long. Deletions cut 9 bases from V and 4 bases from J, with 21 bases between. As DNA, the CDR3 is TGTGCCAGTGGGAACGAGGGGCGATTGGGAGAGACCCAGTACTTC. Protein sequence: CASGNEGRLGETQYF.

A single count supports this clone. The J gene is TRBJ1-5, the V gene TRBV7-8, with D maybe TRBD1 (6 bases). V lost 4 bases and J 3 bases, leaving 13 bases between the germline ends. CDR1 and CDR2 (germline): SGHVS, FQNEAQ. The CDR3 length is 15 residues. Here the CDR3 reads CASSSGVGHNQPQHF. CDR3 DNA: TGTGCCAGCAGCTCCGGCGTGGGACACAATCAGCCCCAGCATTTT.

The chain joins TRBV6-5 to TRBJ2-4; 9 nucleotides match TRBD2. The CDR3 has 16 residues. Germline V gives CDR1 MNHEY, CDR2 SVGAGI. Trimming at V came to 2 bases and at J to 8 bases, leaving 10 bases not matched to a gene. CDR3 region: CASSYVPAGGGDIQYF. The CDR3 nucleotides are TGTGCCAGCAGTTACGTCCCAGCGGGGGGCGGGGACATTCAGTACTTC.

Regarding this clone: The same CDR3 arises from other DNA sequences in this sample as well. This chain connects TRBV27 to TRBJ2-2; possible D gene TRBD2, 6 bases. The length of the CDR3 is 14 residues. V was cut by 5 bases and J by 4 bases, with 11 bases left in between. CDR1 is MNHEY, CDR2 SMNVEV, per germline (reference sequence). CDR3 DNA: TGTGCCAGCAGTCCTCCGGAGGGCACCGGGGAGCTGTTTTTT. This gives the protein CASSPPEGTGELFF.

The J gene is TRBJ2-1, the V gene TRBV9, with 8 bases lining up with TRBD2. The CDR3 is made up of 17 amino acids. Germline CDR1 and CDR2: SGDLS and YYNGEE. V lost 0 bases and J lost 6; bases outside the gene matches: 11. CDR3 in DNA: TGTGCCAGCAGCGTAGGGCTAGCGGGCACCTCTCGCAATGAGCAGTTCTTC. Amino acids: CASSVGLAGTSRNEQFF.

This chain uses TRBV25-1 with TRBJ2-7; no reliable D call. Trimming removed 0 bases from V and 5 bases from J, with 8 bases in between. CDR1 MGHDK and CDR2 SYGVNS come from the germline V gene. This CDR3 is built from 13 residues. The CDR3 coding sequence is TGTGCCAGCAGTGAATATTCCCCCCACGAGCAGTACTTC. Amino acids: CASSEYSPHEQYF.

V is TRBV7-2 and J is TRBJ1-5; D is undetermined. The germline V gene encodes CDR1 SGHTA and CDR2 FQGNSA. CDR3 length equals 15 residues. Trimming removed 1 base at V and 1 base at J, with 8 bases between. The CDR3 protein is CASSLGGLSNQPQHF. The CDR3 nucleotides read TGTGCCAGCAGCTTAGGGGGATTAAGCAATCAGCCCCAGCATTTT.

The chain carries TRBV6-5 and TRBJ1-3; D ambiguous. V was cut by 10 bases and J by 0 bases, with 7 bases left in between. The CDR3 runs to 12 residues. Looked up from germline, CDR1 is MNHEY and CDR2 is SVGAGI. This CDR3 is CATTGSGNTIYF. CDR3 DNA: TGTGCCACGACGGGCTCTGGAAACACCATATATTTT.

This chain links TRBV6-5 with TRBJ1-5; D is perhaps TRBD1 (5 bases). The CDR3 is 15 amino acids. Germline V gene lookup returns CDR1 MNHEY and CDR2 SVGAGI. V was cut by 9 bases and J by 7 bases, with 22 bases left in between. The CDR3 sequence: CASPKARGDRQPQHF. Here the CDR3 DNA reads TGTGCCAGTCCCAAGGCTCGAGGGGATCGACAGCCCCAGCATTTT.

This clone was detected once. The chain employs TRBV7-2 and TRBJ2-3, with TRBD2 matching 14 bases. The V gene's germline CDR1 is SGHTA and CDR2 FQGNSA. The CDR3 runs to 17 residues. V shed 1 base and J 7 bases; nucleotides not matched to a gene: 7. The CDR3 spells CASSLEGTSGRLNTQYF. The CDR3, as DNA: TGTGCCAGCAGCTTAGAGGGGACTAGCGGGAGACTCAATACGCAGTATTTT.

The chain has TRBV10-1 and TRBJ2-3; a possible D gene is TRBD1 (6 bases). From germline, CDR1 is WNHNN and CDR2 SYGVQD (reference sequence). V was clipped by 4 bases and J by 1 base, with 9 bases between them. This CDR3 is built from 14 residues. The CDR3 DNA follows: TGCGCCAGCAGTGTAAACAGGGGCACAGATACGCAGTATTTT. This sequence encodes CASSVNRGTDTQYF.

The CDR3 DNA sequence: TGTGCCAGCAGCTTAACAGGGCTCACAGATACGCAGTATTTT. Translated: CASSLTGLTDTQYF. This chain joins TRBV11-3 and TRBJ2-3; weak D call: TRBD1 (6 bases). CDR1 is SGHNT and CDR2 is YENEEA in the germline V gene. V lost 2 bases to trimming and J lost 2 bases, with 8 bases between them. The CDR3 is 14 amino acids.

The chain recombines TRBV28 with TRBJ2-2; either TRBD1 or TRBD2 may fit D (6 bases each). Germline V gene sequence: CDR1 MDHEN, CDR2 SYDVKM. Trimming left V 5 bases short and J 0 bases short, with 13 bases between. The CDR3 is made up of 16 amino acids. CDR3 in DNA: TGTGCCAGCAGTCCCTTACGGGGGCCGAACACCGGGGAGCTGTTTTTT. This sequence encodes CASSPLRGPNTGELFF.